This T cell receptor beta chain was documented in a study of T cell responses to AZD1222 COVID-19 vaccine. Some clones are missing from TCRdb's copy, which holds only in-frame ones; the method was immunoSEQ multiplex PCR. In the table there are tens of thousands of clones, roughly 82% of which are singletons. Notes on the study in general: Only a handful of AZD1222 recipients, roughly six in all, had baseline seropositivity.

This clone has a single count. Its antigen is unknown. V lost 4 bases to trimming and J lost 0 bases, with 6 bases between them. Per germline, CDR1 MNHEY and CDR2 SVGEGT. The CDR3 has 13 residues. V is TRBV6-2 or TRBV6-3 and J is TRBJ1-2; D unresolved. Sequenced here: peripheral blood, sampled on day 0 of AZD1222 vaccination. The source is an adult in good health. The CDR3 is CASSWQSNYGYTF. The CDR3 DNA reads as TGTGCCAGCAGTTGGCAGTCTAACTATGGCTACACCTTC.